This passage covers 28 T cell receptor beta chains from one sample sequenced in a study of blood T cell repertoires in COVID-19. This table comes from immunoSEQ multiplex PCR, and its TCRdb copy is limited to in-frame clones, with some not included. The sample holds about 280,000 clones; about 85% are singletons and the top ten take about an eighth. Sequenced: peripheral blood. These receptors all stem from a human donor in a cohort sampled during active COVID-19.

V and J are TRBV11-2 and TRBJ1-1, with D possibly matching TRBD1 (5 bases). The V end lost 1 base, the J end lost 1 base, and 16 bases lay between the germline ends. The CDR3 runs to 17 residues. The germline V gene encodes CDR1 SGHAT and CDR2 FQNNGV. The CDR3 region is CASSLVRTRQKNTEAFF. CDR3 DNA sequence: TGTGCCAGCAGCTTAGTACGGACCAGACAGAAGAACACTGAAGCTTTCTTT.

This clone was detected only a few times. V gene TRBV7-2 combines with J gene TRBJ2-1; TRBD1 is a possible D gene (6 bases). The CDR3 length is 15 residues. CDR1 and CDR2 (germline): SGHTA, FQGNSA. Deletions cut 4 bases from V and 9 bases from J, with 19 bases between. The CDR3: CASSSQGTAKGEQFF. The CDR3 DNA reads as TGTGCCAGCAGCTCGCAGGGGACCGCCAAGGGTGAGCAGTTCTTC.

The chain employs TRBV27 and TRBJ1-2, with no clear D. The CDR3 covers 14 residues. Per germline, CDR1 MNHEY and CDR2 SMNVEV (reference sequence). V lost 6 bases, J lost 5 bases, and 16 bases lay in between. The CDR3 is CASSPTPILYGYTF. In nucleotides, the CDR3 is TGTGCCAGCAGCCCGACACCTATCCTATATGGCTACACCTTC.

The V call is TRBV9, the J call TRBJ2-3; 9 bases match TRBD2. Trimming at V came to 0 bases and at J to 3 bases, leaving 11 bases not matched to a gene. Germline-derived CDR1 and CDR2 are SGDLS and YYNGEE. This CDR3 comprises 18 residues. CDR3 sequence (DNA): TGTGCCAGCAGCGTAGGAGCTTGGAGGACTAGCGTAACAGATACGCAGTATTTT. This gives the protein CASSVGAWRTSVTDTQYF.

This clone was observed a single time. J is TRBJ1-1 and V is TRBV3-1 (or the pseudogene TRBV3-2); 7 nucleotides line up with TRBD1. The germline gives CDR1 LGHDT, CDR2 YNNKEL (reference sequence). The V and J ends lost 3 bases and 7 bases, in that order; junction bases with no gene match: 8. This CDR3 has 14 amino acids. DNA for the CDR3: TGTGCCAGCAGCCACGCAACTGGACAGGATGAAGCTTTCTTT. Residues: CASSHATGQDEAFF.

The chain is built from TRBV30 and TRBJ1-2; possible D gene TRBD1, 5 bases. CDR1 GTSNPN and CDR2 SVGIG come from the germline V gene (reference sequence). This CDR3 spans 14 amino acids. Trimming left V 0 bases short and J 4 bases short, with 12 bases between. Here the CDR3 reads CAWSVAGKGYGYTF. As DNA, the CDR3 is TGTGCCTGGAGTGTGGCAGGGAAGGGCTATGGCTACACCTTC.

V gene TRBV10-3 combines with J gene TRBJ1-1, with D possibly TRBD1 on 6 matching bases. The CDR3 loop spans 15 amino acids. In germline, CDR1 is ENHRY, CDR2 SYGVKD. Deletions cut 10 bases from V and 1 base from J, with 19 bases between. The CDR3 DNA sequence: TGTGCCAGCACCAGGGGTGGGACAAGGAACACTGAAGCTTTCTTT. Protein sequence: CASTRGGTRNTEAFF.

This clone was observed a handful of times. The chain uses TRBV19 and TRBJ1-4; the D is unclear. CDR1 LNHDA and CDR2 SQIVND come from the germline V gene (reference sequence). Trimming pared 6 bases from V and 5 bases from J, leaving 19 bases between. This CDR3 has 16 amino acids. CDR3 sequence (DNA): TGTGCCAGTAGGGCATCAGGACGGAGGATGAATGAAAAACTGTTTTTT. It translates to CASRASGRRMNEKLFF.

The genes are TRBV29-1 and TRBJ1-5, with D uncertain. V lost 4 bases to trimming and J lost 5 bases, with 12 bases between them. The CDR3 length is 13 residues. Germline V gene data show CDR1 as SQVTM and CDR2 as ANQGSEA. For the CDR3, the DNA is TGCAGCGTTGGGACTGCGCGTTATCAGCCCCAGCATTTT. This encodes CSVGTARYQPQHF.

This rearrangement joins TRBV12-5 to TRBJ2-7, with a weak D call TRBD2 (6 bases). V dropped 0 bases and J dropped 2 bases, with 14 bases sitting between them. The CDR3 loop spans 16 amino acids. Germline CDR1 LGHNT, CDR2 FRNRAP. The CDR3 DNA sequence: TGTGCTAGTGGTTTGGTACTGGGGGGAGAGCCCTACGAGCAGTACTTC. Amino acid sequence: CASGLVLGGEPYEQYF.

This chain links TRBV18 with TRBJ1-2, with D maybe TRBD1 (6 bases). Deletions cut 3 bases from V and 0 bases from J, with 14 bases between. The CDR3 length is 16 residues. Germline-derived CDR1 and CDR2 are KGHSH and LQKENI. CDR3 protein: CASSPARGSANYGYTF. CDR3 sequence (DNA): TGTGCCAGCTCACCGGCCAGGGGTTCGGCTAACTATGGCTACACCTTC. Combining the CDR3 with reference TRBV18 and TRBJ1-2 gives the whole variable domain NAGVMQNPRHLVRRRGQEARLRCSPMKGHSHVYWYRQLPEEGLKFMVYLQKENIIDESGMPKERFSAEFPKEGPSILRIQQVVRGDSAAYFCASSPARGSANYGYTFGSGTRLTVV.

V gene TRBV18 combines with J gene TRBJ2-1; the match to TRBD1 covers 8 bases. CDR1 KGHSH and CDR2 LQKENI come from the germline V gene. The CDR3 is made up of 17 amino acids. J gave up 4 bases and V 1 base, and 9 bases lay outside the gene matches. The DNA for the CDR3 is TGTGCCAGCTCACCACGGGGAAGACAGGGGCCGTACAATGAGCAGTTCTTC. It specifies CASSPRGRQGPYNEQFF.

Points on this clone: Other DNA sequences in the same sample also yield this CDR3. The chain uses TRBV28 and TRBJ2-3; D is uncertain. V was pared by 4 bases and J by 6 bases, with 5 bases between. The germline gives CDR1 MDHEN, CDR2 SYDVKM. CDR3 length: 11 amino acids. CDR3 amino acids: CASSSRDTQYF. The CDR3 nucleotides read TGTGCCAGCAGTTCCCGGGATACGCAGTATTTT.

The J gene is TRBJ1-2, the V gene TRBV28, with D possibly TRBD1 on 6 matching bases. The CDR3 spans 11 residues. V was clipped by 10 bases and J by 3 bases, with 9 bases between them. From germline, CDR1 is MDHEN and CDR2 SYDVKM. The CDR3 reads CATNRDYGYTF. The CDR3 nucleotides are TGTGCCACCAACAGGGACTATGGCTACACCTTC.

The count of this clone is one. The rearrangement links TRBV6-5 to TRBJ2-7; 13 bases are a match to TRBD2. CDR3 length: 15 amino acids. Germline values: CDR1 MNHEY, CDR2 SVGAGI. V lost 6 bases, J lost 7 bases, and 9 bases stayed unmatched. DNA for the CDR3: TGTGCCAGCAGATCTGGGACTAGCGGGAAGGGGGAGCAGTACTTC. Protein product: CASRSGTSGKGEQYF.

This clone was recorded once. This chain joins TRBV10-3 and TRBJ2-7; tentative D call: TRBD2 (6 bases). Trimming shortened V by 3 bases and J by 1 base, and 16 bases separated the two germline ends. Per germline, CDR1 ENHRY and CDR2 SYGVKD. The CDR3 length is 16 residues. The CDR3 nucleotides read TGTGCCATCAGTGACCCTGGGACTGGCAGGTCCTACGAGCAGTACTTC. Protein product: CAISDPGTGRSYEQYF.

The CDR3 is CASSHYNRGVGDGYTF. The CDR3 DNA follows: TGTGCCAGCAGCCATTATAACAGGGGAGTAGGTGATGGCTACACCTTC. The chain is built from TRBV9 and TRBJ1-2; TRBD1 matches at 7 bases. The CDR3 is made up of 16 amino acids. J lost 6 bases, V lost 4 bases, and 15 bases had no gene match. Germline V gene data show CDR1 as SGDLS and CDR2 as YYNGEE.

The chain links TRBV7-9 to TRBJ1-2; D is ambiguous. Germline values: CDR1 SEHNR, CDR2 FQNEAQ (reference sequence). V gave up 1 base and J gave up 4 bases, with 16 bases separating them. The length of the CDR3 is 16 residues. This chain's CDR3 is CASSLDGLLGPYGYTF. The CDR3 bases are TGTGCCAGCAGCTTAGACGGACTTCTGGGCCCCTATGGCTACACCTTC.

The chain links TRBV18 to TRBJ2-1; 8 bases are a match to TRBD2. In germline, CDR1 is KGHSH, CDR2 LQKENI. The junction had 2 bases not matched to a gene; V was cut back by 4 bases and J by 6 bases. The CDR3 runs to 13 residues. CDR3 residues: CASSQLAVNEQFF. The CDR3 bases are TGTGCCAGCTCACAACTAGCGGTCAATGAGCAGTTCTTC.

The chain employs TRBV24-1 and TRBJ2-1; the D gene is possibly TRBD2 (6 bases). With 3 bases removed from V and 6 bases from J, the gap between germline ends came to 14 bases. Germline V lookup: CDR1 KGHDR, CDR2 SFDVKD. The CDR3 runs 15 residues. This CDR3 is CATSDGGAGFNEQFF. CDR3 sequence (DNA): TGTGCCACCAGTGATGGCGGGGCAGGGTTCAATGAGCAGTTCTTC.

This clone was seen just once. The chain links TRBV3-1 (or the pseudogene TRBV3-2) to TRBJ1-1; perhaps TRBD1 as D (6 bases). CDR3 length: 14 amino acids. Germline CDR1 is LGHDT and CDR2 is YNNKEL (reference sequence). Trimming shortened V by 2 bases and J by 4 bases, and 11 bases separated the two germline ends. CDR3 region: CASSQRQGSTEAFF. CDR3 DNA: TGTGCCAGCAGCCAACGGCAGGGGAGCACTGAAGCTTTCTTT.

This clone was observed once. This chain uses TRBV5-1 with TRBJ2-4; 7 bases fit TRBD1. The CDR3 spans 14 residues. Germline V CDR1 and CDR2: SGHRS, YFSETQ. The J segment lost 6 bases and the V segment lost 2 bases, leaving 5 bases of the junction unmatched. The DNA of the CDR3 is TGCGCCAGCAGCTTAGGACAGGCAGTAAACATTCAGTACTTC. Translating it yields CASSLGQAVNIQYF.

The genes are TRBV5-1 and TRBJ2-4; D might be TRBD1 (6 bases). CDR1 is SGHRS, CDR2 YFSETQ, per germline. Trimming cost V 3 bases and J 0 bases, with 13 bases left between them. The CDR3 is 16 amino acids. The CDR3 DNA sequence: TGCGCCAGCAGCTCCGGGGACAACCTAGCCAAAAACATTCAGTACTTC. Its translation: CASSSGDNLAKNIQYF.

The chain has TRBV29-1 and TRBJ2-5; the D is unclear. CDR3 length: 12 amino acids. Trimming took off 5 bases at V and 5 bases at J, with 12 bases between the two ends. Germline CDR1 is SQVTM and CDR2 is ANQGSEA. The CDR3 sequence is CSVTVSLETQYF. The CDR3 DNA reads as TGCAGCGTTACTGTCTCTTTGGAGACCCAGTACTTC.

CDR3 residues: CSARWGQGQFF. Here the CDR3 DNA reads TGCAGTGCTAGGTGGGGGCAAGGGCAGTTCTTC. V and J are TRBV20-1 and TRBJ2-1; D perhaps matches TRBD1 (6 bases). The germline gives CDR1 DFQATT, CDR2 SNEGSKA (reference sequence). The ends were cut back, 3 bases at V and 12 bases at J, with 12 bases in the middle. CDR3 length: 11 residues.

The chain employs TRBV15 and TRBJ1-2; 7 bases are shared with TRBD1. The junction had 5 bases not matched to a gene; V was cut back by 3 bases and J by 4 bases. Germline-derived CDR1 and CDR2 are LNHNV and YYDKDF (reference sequence). This CDR3 is 14 amino acids long. CDR3 protein: CATSSRTGPYGYTF. As DNA, the CDR3 is TGTGCCACCAGCAGCCGGACAGGTCCCTATGGCTACACCTTC.

This chain connects TRBV5-1 to TRBJ2-7, with 7 bases fitting TRBD1. The CDR3 runs 14 residues. CDR1 SGHRS and CDR2 YFSETQ come from the germline V gene. Trimming cost V 5 bases and J 4 bases; bases outside gene matches: 9. CDR3: CASSIGTEQYEQYF. CDR3 coding DNA: TGCGCCAGCAGTATCGGGACAGAACAGTACGAGCAGTACTTC.

The chain combines TRBV6-6 with TRBJ1-6; D is perhaps TRBD1 (5 bases). Germline V gives CDR1 MNHNY, CDR2 SVGAGI (reference sequence). The CDR3 is 11 residues long. Trimming took off 5 bases at V and 10 bases at J, with 6 bases between the two ends. In DNA, the CDR3 is TGTGCCAGCAGTGACAGCTCACCCCTCCACTTT. Its protein is CASSDSSPLHF.